This TCR beta chain emerged from a study of cytomegalovirus exposure and HLA in healthy donors. With 60 Vbeta and 13 Jbeta primers, the PCR was carried out. Sequenced by immunoSEQ multiplex PCR; TCRdb stores in-frame clones only, minus some. The sample includes around 190,000 clones, about three quarters of them seen just once. This CDR3 is 12 amino acids long. Germline-derived CDR1 and CDR2 are LNHDA and SQIVND (reference sequence). The germline V and J ends were trimmed by 5 bases and 8 bases, with 9 bases remaining between them. Specimen: PBMCs. J is TRBJ1-4 and V is TRBV19, with D possibly being TRBD1 (6 bases). This sequence was found in a middle-aged man in good health and CMV-seronegative. As DNA, the CDR3 is TGTGCCAGTAGTGACAGGACCGAAAAACTGTTTTTT. Amino acids: CASSDRTEKLFF.